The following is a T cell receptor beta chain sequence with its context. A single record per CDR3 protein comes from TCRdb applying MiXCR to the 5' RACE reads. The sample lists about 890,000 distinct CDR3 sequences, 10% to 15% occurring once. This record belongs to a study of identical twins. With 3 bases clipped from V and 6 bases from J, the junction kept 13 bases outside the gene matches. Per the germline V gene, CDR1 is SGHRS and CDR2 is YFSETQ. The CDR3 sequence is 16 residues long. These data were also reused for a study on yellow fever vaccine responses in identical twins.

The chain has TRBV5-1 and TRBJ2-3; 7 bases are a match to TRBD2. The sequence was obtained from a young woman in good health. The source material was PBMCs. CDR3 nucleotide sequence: TGCGCCAGCAGCTCGACTAGCTTGAGACAAGGGGATACGCAGTATTTT. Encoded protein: CASSSTSLRQGDTQYF.